This T cell receptor beta chain was sequenced in a study of cytomegalovirus exposure and HLA in healthy donors (dated by TCRdb to 2017 to 2019). With respect to the entire study: In an earlier analysis of approximately 640 of the donors, about 260 Gb of sequence data and approximately 100 million unique TCR beta sequences from about 190 million T cells were reported. Approximately 300 gigabases of sequencing data and about 92 million unique TCR sequences made up an early release that covered 640 HLA-typed donors. Of the roughly 390 genotyped donors, over 65% fell in the genetic ancestry cluster associated with self-reported Caucasian donors. The study aimed to test whether cataloging public T cell receptors could reveal signatures of past pathogen exposure. The T cell repertoires of about 700 subjects were profiled by immunosequencing and related to cytomegalovirus serostatus. A separate validation cohort of over 95 different subjects was used in addition to the 666-subject first cohort. High-throughput TCR immunosequencing, statistical association of individual TCRs with disease status, and machine learning were combined to predict cytomegalovirus infection status. A later analysis re-analyzed previously published TCR beta repertoires from approximately 700 donors and added high-resolution HLA genotyping to study TCR occurrence patterns. The later analysis used no new phenotypic data to find candidate immune exposures, relying instead on TCR beta sequences and their occurrence across donors. An earlier analysis of approximately 630 of the donors applied high-throughput TCR beta sequencing to assess whether each TCR beta V gene segment acted as functional or pseudogenic. Donor age, sex, ethnicity and CMV serostatus were compiled together with the repertoire data. In a later genetic analysis, genome-wide SNP genotypes for about 55% of the roughly 700 donors were used, and that subset was treated as a discovery cohort. Every discovery cohort repertoire had been produced on one sequencing platform. HLA typing included class I and class II loci at four-digit resolution. Typing coverage varied by locus: roughly 629-640 donors for A, B, C, DRB1 and DQB1; roughly 560 for DQA1; about 590 for DPA1; approximately 450 for DPB1. Roughly 5 DR-DQ haplotypes were handled as single units for association and clustering, since linkage in the cohort was strong. On average, around 240,000 unique TCR beta nucleotide sequences were sequenced per donor among a few hundred genotyped donors of the cohort, with 15% to 20% of those sequences being non-productive. The full study reports these points: Correlated functional status among segregating V segments might be attributable to linkage disequilibrium, but an unknown experimental factor could not be ruled out. Most CMV-associated TCR beta chains appeared to be HLA-restricted in a later analysis, and the HLA associations seemed to be driven largely by CMV exposure. Most TCR sequences were observed very rarely across donors, whereas some public TCRs were present in many individuals. Because counts were too low, some 16 rarely observed V segments, including chromosome 9 orphons, were excluded from the earlier analysis of under 650 of the donors. In a later analysis, some 18,000 TCR beta sequences were associated with specific HLA alleles at a false discovery rate of 0.05. Strong co-occurrence of HLA alleles, especially DR and DQ, made assigning TCR associations to individual alleles difficult. According to a later analysis, TCR association rates differed among HLA loci, with DRB1 alleles showing the most associated TCRs and HLA-C alleles showing the fewest. CMV serostatus was the only immune exposure information available for the cohort. Compared with the approximately 600-donor mean, donors in an Asian-associated ancestry cluster had fewer N-insertions in productive TCRs, according to a later genetic analysis. The study gave a list of around 170 TCR beta chains associated with cytomegalovirus. Because HLA typing was unavailable for some donors at each locus, only the typed subset was used in association tests. The classifier was reported to diagnose cytomegalovirus status with high specificity and sensitivity in both the original cohort and the validation cohort. The cohort was sequenced for TCR beta chains only, and without alpha or paired-chain data the features that could be detected were limited. According to a later analysis, parvovirus B19, influenza, CMV and Epstein-Barr virus appeared linked to several top co-occurrence clusters. In an earlier analysis of 500 to 650 of the donors, most TCR beta V segments appeared in productive rearrangements about 87% or about 30% of the time, broadly matching IMGT annotations. In vitro tests confirmed that three of the cytomegalovirus-associated TCR beta chains recognize cytomegalovirus antigens. Compared with equally common non-associated chains, HLA-associated TCR beta chains in a later analysis were more clonally expanded and had lower generation probabilities. Some IMGT-functional V segments, including TRBV6-2 and TRBV6-3, could not be told apart with the 87-base-pair reads, so those segments were excluded. The authors suggested that the approach could potentially be generalized to other disease states and immunological phenotypes. The presence/absence analyses assumed that sequencing depth was roughly uniform across donors, and that assumption may not be true. An association between a missense DCLRE1C variant and V-gene and J-gene trimming of TCR beta chains was found in a later genetic analysis and replicated in an independent cohort. A further reported finding was that TCR beta sequences accurately predicted the HLA-A and HLA-B alleles for most subjects in the first cohort. A cluster of highly shared sequence variants was judged likely to be a technical artifact of the sequencing pipeline.

The cohort consisted of 600 to 700 healthy bone marrow donors. All cohort members were sampled while nominally healthy, although unrecorded immune exposures were likely present. The donor was CMV seropositive and was included in the group of some 290 seropositive cohort members. A peripheral blood sample was provided by each donor, and peripheral blood mononuclear cells were used for TCR beta sequencing. The Qiagen DNeasy Blood Extraction Kit was used to extract genomic DNA from the blood cell samples. To prepare the library, the immunoSEQ multiplex PCR assay was applied. For the multiplex PCR, a mixture combining 60 forward primers for TCR Vbeta segments and 13 reverse primers for TCR Jbeta segments was used. Amplification of the CDR3 region of rearranged TCR beta genes was performed with a multiplex PCR assay on genomic DNA. On the Illumina HiSeq System, the amplified TCR beta libraries were sequenced as 87-base-pair reads. Per the source publication's procedure: A later analysis tallied roughly 76 million unique TCR beta chains across the 700 or so repertoires, and approximately 12 million of those chains were shared by two or more donors. A nearest-neighbor algorithm error-corrected the raw reads and collapsed the reads into unique sequences, merging closely related sequences to remove PCR and sequencing errors. V, D and J gene segments were assigned by aligning CDR3 sequences to IMGT reference sequences. For a sequence to be retained, a match of at least six nucleotides was required to both a V gene segment and a J gene segment. A rearrangement was called productive if the CDR3 had no stop codons and remained in frame with V and J, and every other rearrangement was called non-productive. CDR3 was defined by IMGT convention, running from the second conserved V-encoded cysteine to the conserved J-encoded phenylalanine. The earlier analysis of approximately 590 of the donors excluded any sequence lacking an unambiguous match to a single V gene segment. In an earlier analysis of a few hundred of the donors, a V segment was called functional when productive rearrangements were above 56.7%, and segregating when the standard deviation between donors exceeded 5%. A statistical classification framework was developed to diagnose cytomegalovirus status using the catalog of TCR beta chain sequences. In a later analysis, V and J genes were assigned by comparing TCR nucleotide sequences against IMGT/GENE-DB human TR gene sequences. In a later analysis, CDR3 sequences and most-parsimonious VDJ recombination scenarios were assigned using the TCRdist pipeline. In a later analysis, each TCR beta chain was defined by its CDR3 amino acid sequence together with its V-gene family, and reads without a unique V-gene family were excluded. As a way to deal with suspected cross-contamination and a sequencing artifact, a later analysis dropped 450 to 700 nucleotide sequences that were highly shared and had low generation probability. For each public chain, a later analysis derived a clonal expansion index from normalized ranks of inferred template counts within each repertoire. In a later analysis, generation probabilities were computed with a VDJ recombination model fitted to out-of-frame rearrangements, and the resulting probabilities were checked against IGoR. In a later analysis, TCR-TCR, TCR-HLA and TCR-CMV co-occurrence was scored with hypergeometric tests, and a repertoire-size bias correction was applied to TCR pairs. A later analysis estimated false discovery rates by permuting HLA or CMV assignments 20 times. In a later analysis, co-occurring TCRs were grouped using DBSCAN, with TCRdist sequence similarity added in when clustering inside HLA-allele-positive subsets. Repertoires with fewer than 30,000 or more than 120,000 public chains were left out of co-occurrence clustering, as were five repertoires with anomalous nucleotide sharing. Sourced from immuneACCESS, this table was stored by TCRdb with only in-frame sequences that have V and J called. A share of the clones is absent; for the studies checked, an unresolved V gene accounts for under half, and the remainder has no known explanation. Clone size and the V and J calls come from that table; the DNA yielded D and trimming. A total of under 200,000 clones appear in this sample, about 75% of them only once. The ten largest account for 2.5% to 3.5% of the sample.

V is pared back by 6 bases and J by 0 bases, with 14 bases lying between the germline termini. The germline V gene yields MNHEY for CDR1 and SVGAGI for CDR2. The CDR3 measures 15 amino acids from cysteine to phenylalanine. The read is trimmed to its CDR3 DNA, 45 bases read in frame from base 1. A remark on this clone: The antigen this receptor binds is unknown. Per-nucleotide qualities are absent, and no much larger clonotype sits a single base away.

The clonotype comes from a woman in her fifties or sixties in good health and CMV-seropositive. The chain uses TRBV6-5 and TRBJ1-2; matching of 6 bases hints at TRBD1 as the D gene. The sequenced sample consisted of PBMCs. The CDR3 has the sequence CASSPDRWANYGYTF. DNA sequence: TGTGCCAGCAGCCCCGACAGGTGGGCTAACTATGGCTACACCTTC.